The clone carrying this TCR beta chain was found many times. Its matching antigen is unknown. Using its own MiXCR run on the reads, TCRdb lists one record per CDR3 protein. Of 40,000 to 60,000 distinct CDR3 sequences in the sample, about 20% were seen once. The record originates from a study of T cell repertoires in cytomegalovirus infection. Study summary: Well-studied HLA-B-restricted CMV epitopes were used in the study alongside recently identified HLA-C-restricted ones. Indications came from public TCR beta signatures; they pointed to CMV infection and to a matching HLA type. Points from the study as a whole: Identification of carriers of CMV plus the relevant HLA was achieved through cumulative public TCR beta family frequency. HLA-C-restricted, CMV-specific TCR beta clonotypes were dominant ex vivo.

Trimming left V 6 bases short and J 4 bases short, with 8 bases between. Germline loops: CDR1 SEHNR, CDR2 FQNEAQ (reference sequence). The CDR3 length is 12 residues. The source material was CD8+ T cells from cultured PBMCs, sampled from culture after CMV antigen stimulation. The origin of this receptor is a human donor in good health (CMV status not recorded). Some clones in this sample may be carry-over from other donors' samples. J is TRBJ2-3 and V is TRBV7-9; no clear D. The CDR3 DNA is TGTGCCAGCAGGTCAGATGCAGATACGCAGTATTTT. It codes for CASRSDADTQYF.